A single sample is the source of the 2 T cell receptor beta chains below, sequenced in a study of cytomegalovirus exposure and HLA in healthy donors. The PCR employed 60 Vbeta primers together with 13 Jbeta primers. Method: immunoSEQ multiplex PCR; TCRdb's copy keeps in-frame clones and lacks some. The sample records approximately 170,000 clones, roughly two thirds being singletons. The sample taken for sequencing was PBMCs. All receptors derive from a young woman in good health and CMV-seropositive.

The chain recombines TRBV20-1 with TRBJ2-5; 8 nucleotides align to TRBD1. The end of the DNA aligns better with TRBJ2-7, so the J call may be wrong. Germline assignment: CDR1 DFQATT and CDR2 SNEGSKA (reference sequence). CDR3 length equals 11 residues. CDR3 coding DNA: TGCAGTCCGTCACAGGGGGACGAGCAGTACTTC. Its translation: CSPSQGDEQYF.

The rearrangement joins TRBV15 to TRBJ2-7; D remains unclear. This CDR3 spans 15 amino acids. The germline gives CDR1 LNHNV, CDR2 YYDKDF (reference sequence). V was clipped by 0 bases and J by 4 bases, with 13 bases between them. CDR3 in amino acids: CATSREYAVDYEQYF. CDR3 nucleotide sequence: TGTGCCACCAGCAGAGAGTATGCAGTTGATTACGAGCAGTACTTC.